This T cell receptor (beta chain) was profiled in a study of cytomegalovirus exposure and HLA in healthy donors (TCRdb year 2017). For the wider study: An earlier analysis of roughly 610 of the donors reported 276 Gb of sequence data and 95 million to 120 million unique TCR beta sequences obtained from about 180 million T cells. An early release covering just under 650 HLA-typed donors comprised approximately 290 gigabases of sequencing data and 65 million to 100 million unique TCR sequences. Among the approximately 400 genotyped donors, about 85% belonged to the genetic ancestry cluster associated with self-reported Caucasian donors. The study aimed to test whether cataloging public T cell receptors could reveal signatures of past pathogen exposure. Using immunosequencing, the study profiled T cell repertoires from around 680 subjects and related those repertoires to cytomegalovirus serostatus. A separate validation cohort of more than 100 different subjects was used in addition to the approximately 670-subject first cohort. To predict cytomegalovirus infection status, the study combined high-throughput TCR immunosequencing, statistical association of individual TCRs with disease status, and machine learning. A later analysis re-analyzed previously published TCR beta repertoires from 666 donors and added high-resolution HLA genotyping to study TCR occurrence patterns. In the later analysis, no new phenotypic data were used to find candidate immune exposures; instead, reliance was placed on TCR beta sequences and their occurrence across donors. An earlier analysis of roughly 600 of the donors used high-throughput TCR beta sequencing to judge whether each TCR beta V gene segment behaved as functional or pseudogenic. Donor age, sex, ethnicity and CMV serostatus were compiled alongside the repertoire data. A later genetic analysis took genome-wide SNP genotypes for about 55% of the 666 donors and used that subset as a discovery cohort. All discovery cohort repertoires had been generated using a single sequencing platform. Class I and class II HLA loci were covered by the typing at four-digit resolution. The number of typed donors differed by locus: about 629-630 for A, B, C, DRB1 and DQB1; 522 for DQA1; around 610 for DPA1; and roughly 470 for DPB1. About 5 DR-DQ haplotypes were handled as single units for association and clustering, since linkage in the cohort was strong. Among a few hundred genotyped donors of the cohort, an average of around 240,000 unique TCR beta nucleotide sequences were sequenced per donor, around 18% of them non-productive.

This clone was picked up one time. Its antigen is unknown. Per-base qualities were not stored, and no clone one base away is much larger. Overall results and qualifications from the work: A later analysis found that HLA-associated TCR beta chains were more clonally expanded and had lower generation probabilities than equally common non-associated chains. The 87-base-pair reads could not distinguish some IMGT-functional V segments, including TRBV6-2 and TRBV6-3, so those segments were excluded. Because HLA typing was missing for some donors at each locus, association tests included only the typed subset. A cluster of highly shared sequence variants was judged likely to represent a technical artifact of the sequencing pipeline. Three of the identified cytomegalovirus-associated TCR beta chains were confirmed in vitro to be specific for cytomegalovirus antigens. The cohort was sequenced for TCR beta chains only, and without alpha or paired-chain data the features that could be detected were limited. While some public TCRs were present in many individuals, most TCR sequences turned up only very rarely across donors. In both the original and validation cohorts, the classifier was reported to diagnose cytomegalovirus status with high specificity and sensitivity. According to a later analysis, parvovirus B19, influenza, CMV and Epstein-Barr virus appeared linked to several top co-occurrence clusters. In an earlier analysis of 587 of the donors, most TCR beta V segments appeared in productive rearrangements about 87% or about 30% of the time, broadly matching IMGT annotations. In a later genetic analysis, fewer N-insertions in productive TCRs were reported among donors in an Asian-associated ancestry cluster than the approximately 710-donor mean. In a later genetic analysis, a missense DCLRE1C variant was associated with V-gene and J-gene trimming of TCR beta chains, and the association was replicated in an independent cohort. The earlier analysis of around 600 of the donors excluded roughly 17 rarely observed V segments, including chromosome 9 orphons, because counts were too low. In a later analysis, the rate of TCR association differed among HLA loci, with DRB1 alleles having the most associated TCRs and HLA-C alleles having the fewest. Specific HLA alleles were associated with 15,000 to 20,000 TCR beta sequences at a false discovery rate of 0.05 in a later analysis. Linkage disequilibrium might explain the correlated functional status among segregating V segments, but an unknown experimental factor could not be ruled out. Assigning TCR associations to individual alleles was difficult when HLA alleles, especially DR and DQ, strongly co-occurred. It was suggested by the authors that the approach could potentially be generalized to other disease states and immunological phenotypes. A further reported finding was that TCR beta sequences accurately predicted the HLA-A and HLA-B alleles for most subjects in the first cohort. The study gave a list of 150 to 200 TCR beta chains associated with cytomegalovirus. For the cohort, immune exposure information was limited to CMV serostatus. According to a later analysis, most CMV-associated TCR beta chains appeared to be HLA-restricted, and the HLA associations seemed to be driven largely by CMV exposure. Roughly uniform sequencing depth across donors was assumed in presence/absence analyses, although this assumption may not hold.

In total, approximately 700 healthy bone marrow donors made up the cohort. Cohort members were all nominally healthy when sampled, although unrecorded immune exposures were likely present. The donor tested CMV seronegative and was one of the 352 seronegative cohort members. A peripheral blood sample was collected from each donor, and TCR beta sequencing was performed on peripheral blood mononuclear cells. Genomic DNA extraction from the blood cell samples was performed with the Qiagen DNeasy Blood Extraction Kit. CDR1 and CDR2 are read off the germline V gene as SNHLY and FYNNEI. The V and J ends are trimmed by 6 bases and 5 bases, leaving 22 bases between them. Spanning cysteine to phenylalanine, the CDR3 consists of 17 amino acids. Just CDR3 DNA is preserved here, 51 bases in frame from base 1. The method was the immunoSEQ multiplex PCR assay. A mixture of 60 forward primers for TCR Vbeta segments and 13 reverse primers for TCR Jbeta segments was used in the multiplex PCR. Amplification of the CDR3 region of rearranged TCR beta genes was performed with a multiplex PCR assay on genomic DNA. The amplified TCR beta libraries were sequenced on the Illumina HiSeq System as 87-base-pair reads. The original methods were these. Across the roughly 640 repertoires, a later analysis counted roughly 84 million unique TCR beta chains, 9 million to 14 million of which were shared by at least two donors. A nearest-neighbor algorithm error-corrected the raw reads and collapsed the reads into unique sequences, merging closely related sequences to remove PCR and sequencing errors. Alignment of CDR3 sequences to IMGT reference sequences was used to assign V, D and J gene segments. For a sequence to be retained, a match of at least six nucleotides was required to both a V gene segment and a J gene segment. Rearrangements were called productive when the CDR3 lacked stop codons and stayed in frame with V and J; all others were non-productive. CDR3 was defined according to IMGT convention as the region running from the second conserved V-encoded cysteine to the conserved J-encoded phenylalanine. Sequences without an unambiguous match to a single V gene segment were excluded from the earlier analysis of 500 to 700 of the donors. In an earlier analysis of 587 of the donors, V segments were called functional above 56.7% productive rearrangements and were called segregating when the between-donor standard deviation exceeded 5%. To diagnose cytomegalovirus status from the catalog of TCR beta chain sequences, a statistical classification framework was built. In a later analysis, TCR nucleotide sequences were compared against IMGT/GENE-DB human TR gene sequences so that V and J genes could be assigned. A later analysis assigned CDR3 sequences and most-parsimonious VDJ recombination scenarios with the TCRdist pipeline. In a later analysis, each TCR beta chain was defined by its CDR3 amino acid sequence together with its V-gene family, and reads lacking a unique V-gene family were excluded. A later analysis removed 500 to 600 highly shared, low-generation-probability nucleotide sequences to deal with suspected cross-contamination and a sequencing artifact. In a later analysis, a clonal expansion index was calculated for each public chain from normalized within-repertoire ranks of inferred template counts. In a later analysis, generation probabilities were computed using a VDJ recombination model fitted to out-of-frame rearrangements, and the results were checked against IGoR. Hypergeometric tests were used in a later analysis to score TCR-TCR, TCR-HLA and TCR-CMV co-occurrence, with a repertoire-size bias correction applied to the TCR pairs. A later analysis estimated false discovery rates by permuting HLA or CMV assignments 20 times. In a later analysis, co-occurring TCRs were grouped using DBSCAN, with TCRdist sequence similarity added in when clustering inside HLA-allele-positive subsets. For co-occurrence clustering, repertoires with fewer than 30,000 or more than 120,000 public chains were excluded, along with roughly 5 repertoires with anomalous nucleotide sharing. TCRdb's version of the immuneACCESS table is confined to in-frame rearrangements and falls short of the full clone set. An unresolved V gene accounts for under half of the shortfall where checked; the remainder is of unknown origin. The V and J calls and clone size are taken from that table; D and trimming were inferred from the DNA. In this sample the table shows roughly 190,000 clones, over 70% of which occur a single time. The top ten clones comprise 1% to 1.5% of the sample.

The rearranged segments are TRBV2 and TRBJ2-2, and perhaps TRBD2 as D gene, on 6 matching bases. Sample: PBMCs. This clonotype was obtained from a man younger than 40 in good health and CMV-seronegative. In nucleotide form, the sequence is TGTGCCAGCAGCCGCCCAACTTTACCGGGAGTGACCGGGGAGCTGTTTTTT. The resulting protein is CASSRPTLPGVTGELFF.